Sequencing of this T cell receptor beta chain was carried out in a study of T cell clonotyping in hematopoietic cell transplantation. Study overall: Recipient samples before transplant were obtained post-cytoreduction. Study results and caveats: Higher Inverse Simpson Index values in graft donor and pretransplant recipient predicted broader posttransplant TCR diversity.

Of note for this clone: Its target is not known.

The trim removed 6 bases at V and 3 bases at J, leaving 9 bases unmatched. This CDR3 spans 15 amino acids. Germline CDR1 and CDR2: SNHLY and FYNNEI. Sequencing used immunoSEQ multiplex PCR; TCRdb keeps in-frame clones, though not all of them. The data show 25,000 to 30,000 clones, approximately 94% seen once. Described time point: recipient sample about 28 days before transplant, after cytoreduction. V is TRBV2 and J is TRBJ1-2, with TRBD1 matching over 8 bases. Here the sequenced sample was peripheral blood mononuclear cells, taken before stem cell transplant. The receptor's source is a man aged 50 or older with acute myeloid leukemia. Some clones in this sample may be carry-over from other donors' samples. CDR3 protein: CASSPTLTGDYGYTF. DNA of the CDR3: TGTGCCAGCAGCCCGACCTTGACAGGGGACTATGGCTACACCTTC.